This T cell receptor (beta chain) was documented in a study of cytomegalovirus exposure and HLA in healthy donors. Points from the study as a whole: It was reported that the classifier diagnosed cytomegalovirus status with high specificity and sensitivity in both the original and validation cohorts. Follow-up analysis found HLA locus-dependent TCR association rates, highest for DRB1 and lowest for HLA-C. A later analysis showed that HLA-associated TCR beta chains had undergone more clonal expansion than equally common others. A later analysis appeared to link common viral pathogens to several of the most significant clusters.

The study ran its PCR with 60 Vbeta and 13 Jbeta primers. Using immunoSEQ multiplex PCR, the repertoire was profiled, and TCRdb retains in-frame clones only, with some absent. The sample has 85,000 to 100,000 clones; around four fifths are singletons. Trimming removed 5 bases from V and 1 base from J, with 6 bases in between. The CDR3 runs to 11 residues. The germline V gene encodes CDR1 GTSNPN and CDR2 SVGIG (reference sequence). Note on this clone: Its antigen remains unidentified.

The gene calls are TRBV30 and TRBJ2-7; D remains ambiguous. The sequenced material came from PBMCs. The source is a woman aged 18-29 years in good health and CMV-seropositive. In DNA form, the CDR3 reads TGTGCCTGGGCACTGTCCTACGAGCAGTACTTC. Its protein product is CAWALSYEQYF.